The rows below give T cell receptor beta chains drawn from one sample of a study of blood T cells in healthy people across ages. TCRdb processed the 5' RACE reads anew with MiXCR; each CDR3 protein has one entry. Here the sample spans over a million distinct CDR3 sequences, more than 40% being singletons. The specimen sequenced was blood. Receptors originate from a woman aged 55-70 years in good health. CDR3s include the opening cysteine and the closing phenylalanine or tryptophan. Fields, in order: D gene, V gene, clone size, J gene, CDR3 DNA, CDR3 protein. The D gene is left open where the match is weak. Rows may omit the clone size; those that give it use once, few, many or a size class.

.	TRBV2	.	TRBJ1-5	TGTGCCAGCAGTGAAGGACGTCTGCATCAGCCCCAGCATTTT	CASSEGRLHQPQHF
.	TRBV20-1	.	TRBJ2-1	TGCAGTGCTGATAGGGGCGAGCAGTTCTTC	CSADRGEQFF
TRBD1	TRBV6-5	.	TRBJ1-2	TGTGCCAGCAGTACTCGGACAGGGTACTATGGCTACACCTTC	CASSTRTGYYGYTF
TRBD2	TRBV28	.	TRBJ2-1	TGTGCCAGCAGTGTACTAGCGGGAGGGTTTCCGTTCTTC	CASSVLAGGFPFF
.	TRBV4-1	.	TRBJ2-1	TGCGCCAGCAGCCAAGTCGGACTCCAAGGGGATGAGCAGTTCTTC	CASSQVGLQGDEQFF
.	TRBV5-1	few	TRBJ2-7	TGCGCCAGCAGCTGGGACTTATCCTACGAGCAGTACTTC	CASSWDLSYEQYF
.	TRBV9	.	TRBJ2-1	TGTGCCAGCAGCGCCACTAAACTCGGAGTCACGTACAATGAGCAGTTCTTC	CASSATKLGVTYNEQFF
.	TRBV28	.	TRBJ2-5	TGTGCCAGCAGCCAAGGGTTGGCCCAAGAGACCCAGTACTTC	CASSQGLAQETQYF
TRBD2	TRBV3-1	.	TRBJ2-1	TGTGCCAGCAGCTTCCGGGGGGGAGGGAACTCCTACAATGAGCAGTTCTTC	CASSFRGGGNSYNEQFF
.	TRBV11-1	.	TRBJ2-7	TGTGCCAGCAGCTTTAATCCGCGGCAAAGGGGGTCGGCAGCTAGCTCTCCCTACGAGCAGTACTTC	CASSFNPRQRGSAASSPYEQYF
.	TRBV2	few	TRBJ2-5	TGTGCCAGCAGTCGGGCTGTGGAGACCCAGTACTTC	CASSRAVETQYF
TRBD1	TRBV5-1	few	TRBJ2-7	TGCGCCAGCAGCTTGGAGGGGACAGTCGGATACGAGCAGTACTTC	CASSLEGTVGYEQYF
.	TRBV6-5	.	TRBJ2-1	TGTGCCAGCAGTTCAACCGGGTCCGTCGGCAATGAGCAGTTCTTC	CASSSTGSVGNEQFF
.	TRBV27	.	TRBJ2-7	TGTGCCAGCCTCTGGGGCCACGAGCAGTACTTC	CASLWGHEQYF
TRBD1	TRBV7-2	.	TRBJ1-6	TGTGCCAGCAGCTTAGCCCGACAGGGTTCACCCCTCCACTTT	CASSLARQGSPLHF
TRBD1	TRBV28	.	TRBJ2-1	TGTGCCAGCAGTTTATGGGCCGGGACAGGGGATCGCAATGAGCAGTTCTTC	CASSLWAGTGDRNEQFF
.	TRBV15	few	TRBJ1-4	TGTGCCACCAGCAGAGTATTCGAGGGGAGCGATGAAAAACTGTTTTTT	CATSRVFEGSDEKLFF
.	TRBV18	few	TRBJ2-7	TGTGCCAGCTCACCGATAGGAACGGCCCACTACGAGCAGTACTTC	CASSPIGTAHYEQYF
TRBD1	TRBV28	.	TRBJ1-2	TGTGCCAGCAGTCACGGACAGGGGGCCAGGGGCTACACCTTC	CASSHGQGARGYTF
TRBD1	TRBV12-3/TRBV12-4	.	TRBJ2-7	TGTGCCAGCACCACTGGGACAGGCCTGTCCTACGAGCAGTACTTC	CASTTGTGLSYEQYF
.	TRBV9	.	TRBJ2-3	TGTGCCAGCAGCGTTAGTGGGAGGAGCACAGGTACGCAGTATTTT	CASSVSGRSTGTQYF
.	TRBV6-1	few	TRBJ1-2	TGTGCCAGCAGTGAGGGCCGGGAATATGGCTACACCTTC	CASSEGREYGYTF
TRBD1	TRBV27	few	TRBJ2-1	TGTGCCAGCAGTTTATCTGTGACAGGGTCCTACAATGAGCAGTTCTTC	CASSLSVTGSYNEQFF
TRBD1	TRBV2	.	TRBJ2-5	TGTGCCATCACGACCAGCTGGACAGGGAACGGCAATGAGCAGTACTTC	CAITTSWTGNGNEQYF
TRBD2	TRBV18	once	TRBJ2-3	TGTGCCAGCTCACCAGCCCCCTCAGCGGGAGCGGGTCGCACAGATACGCAGTATTTT	CASSPAPSAGAGRTDTQYF
.	TRBV6-5	.	TRBJ2-7	TGTGCCAGCACCAGACCCAAAGTAGGGGGGAGCTACGAGCAGTACTTC	CASTRPKVGGSYEQYF
.	TRBV5-1	.	TRBJ1-4	TGCGCCAGCAGCCTCATCAGCGGGACTAATGAAAAACTGTTTTTT	CASSLISGTNEKLFF
TRBD1	TRBV15	.	TRBJ2-6	TGTGCCACCAGCAAGGACAGGGAGAGCTCTGGGGCCAACGTCCTGACTTTC	CATSKDRESSGANVLTF
.	TRBV28	few	TRBJ1-2	TGTGCCAGCACCATACCCGGGGGGGATGGCTACACCTTC	CASTIPGGDGYTF
TRBD1	TRBV11-3	.	TRBJ2-1	TGTGCCAGCAGCCGTACCGGGACAGGGATCTACAATGAGCAGTTCTTC	CASSRTGTGIYNEQFF
.	TRBV18	.	TRBJ2-4	TGTGCCAGCTCACCAGAGGAGGTTCAGGGGCGGCGGTACTTC	CASSPEEVQGRRYF
.	TRBV5-1	once	TRBJ1-2	TGCGCCAGCAGCTTGGAGGGCAAACCGTATGGCTACACCTTC	CASSLEGKPYGYTF
.	TRBV20-1	once	TRBJ1-4	TGCAGTGCTAGACAGGGCTTAGTCAGTGAAAAACTGTTTTTT	CSARQGLVSEKLFF
.	TRBV5-1	.	TRBJ2-5	TGCGCCAGCAGCTTGGCGGGGGTAGGTCGAGAGACCCAGTACTTC	CASSLAGVGRETQYF
.	TRBV24-1	.	TRBJ2-3	TGTGCCACCAGTGCGGGATCAACGGGTCCCACAGATACGCAGTATTTT	CATSAGSTGPTDTQYF
TRBD1	TRBV27	.	TRBJ2-7	TGTACCAGCAGCAAGGACAGGGGGGACTACGAGCAGTACTTC	CTSSKDRGDYEQYF
TRBD2	TRBV7-2	few	TRBJ2-3	TGTGCCAGCAGCTTCTCAACGGGTAGCGGGATTAGACGCACAGATACGCAGTATTTT	CASSFSTGSGIRRTDTQYF
.	TRBV20-1	.	TRBJ2-1	TGCAGTGTTCGGTGGGCCTCCTACAATGAGCAGTTCTTC	CSVRWASYNEQFF
TRBD2	TRBV29-1	.	TRBJ2-3	TGCAGCGTTGTTCTAGCGGGAGGAGCAGATACGCAGTATTTT	CSVVLAGGADTQYF
.	TRBV7-9	.	TRBJ2-3	TGTGCCAGCAGCTCCGGTGGGGCGAACCTTCGCGATACGCAGTATTTT	CASSSGGANLRDTQYF
.	TRBV5-1	few	TRBJ2-3	TGCGCCAGCAGTCGGGAGATTAACCCTAATACGCAGTATTTT	CASSREINPNTQYF
TRBD1	TRBV5-1	few	TRBJ1-2	TGCGCCAGCAGCTTGGGCCGGACAGGGGATGGCTACACCTTC	CASSLGRTGDGYTF
TRBD2	TRBV12-3/TRBV12-4	.	TRBJ2-1	TGTGCCAGCGGTTTCGGGGGGAGTCGGAATGAGCAGTTCTTC	CASGFGGSRNEQFF
TRBD1	TRBV7-6	few	TRBJ2-6	TGTGCCAGCAGCTTACGGCCCCGGGACAGGGTAGGTTCTGGGGCCAACGTCCTGACTTTC	CASSLRPRDRVGSGANVLTF
TRBD1	TRBV5-1	.	TRBJ2-5	TGCGCCAGCAGCCCGGACAGGGGCGCTTACCAAGAGACCCAGTACTTC	CASSPDRGAYQETQYF
.	TRBV30	.	TRBJ2-7	TGTGCCTGGAGTGTGGGGCAGACCTACGAGCAGTACTTC	CAWSVGQTYEQYF
.	TRBV10-3	.	TRBJ1-1	TGTGCCATCAGCCTGACAGGGAACACTGAAGCTTTCTTT	CAISLTGNTEAFF
TRBD1	TRBV29-1	.	TRBJ2-5	TGCAGCGTGGGACAGGTACCAACGCGAATCAATGAGCAGTACTTC	CSVGQVPTRINEQYF
TRBD1	TRBV28	once	TRBJ1-5	TGTGCCACCCAGGCTGTACAGGGGATCCCTAGCAATCAGCCCCAGCATTTT	CATQAVQGIPSNQPQHF
.	TRBV6-5	.	TRBJ1-2	TGTGCCAGCAGCCGAACCCTGGCCGACTATGGCTACACCTTC	CASSRTLADYGYTF